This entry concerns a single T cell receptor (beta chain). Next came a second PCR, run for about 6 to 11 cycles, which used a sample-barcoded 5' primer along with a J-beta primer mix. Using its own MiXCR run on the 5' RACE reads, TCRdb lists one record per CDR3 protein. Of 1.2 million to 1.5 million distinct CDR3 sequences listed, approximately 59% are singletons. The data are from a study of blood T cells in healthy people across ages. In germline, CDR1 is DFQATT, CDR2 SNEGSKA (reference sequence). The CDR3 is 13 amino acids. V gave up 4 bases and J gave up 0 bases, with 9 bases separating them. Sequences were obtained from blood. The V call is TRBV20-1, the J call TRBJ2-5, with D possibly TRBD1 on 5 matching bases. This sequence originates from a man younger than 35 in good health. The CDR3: CSAIKGYQETQYF. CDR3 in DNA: TGCAGTGCTATCAAGGGGTACCAAGAGACCCAGTACTTC.